This T cell receptor (beta chain) was sequenced during a study of cytomegalovirus exposure and HLA in healthy donors. To note about this clone: Antigen: not known.

The PCR was carried out with 60 Vbeta primers and 13 Jbeta primers. Method: immunoSEQ multiplex PCR; TCRdb's copy keeps in-frame clones and lacks some. This sample has 80,000 to 100,000 clones, with 81% found just once. Germline V gene data show CDR1 as SNHLY and CDR2 as FYNNEI. The ends lost 11 bases at V and 0 bases at J; junction bases unmatched: 7. The CDR3 is 14 amino acids. Study results and caveats: The authors listed around 150 TCR beta chains as cytomegalovirus-associated. The authors later linked a missense DCLRE1C variant to TCR beta V- and J-gene trimming.

The sequence derives from a human donor in good health. V and J are TRBV2 and TRBJ2-4; 7 bases are shared with TRBD2. Sequencing used PBMCs. This chain's CDR3 is CAGLEGLAKNIQYF. The CDR3 nucleotides are TGTGCCGGACTAGAGGGCTTAGCCAAAAACATTCAGTACTTC. Looking up the rest from reference TRBV2 and TRBJ2-4 gives the full variable domain: EPEVTQTPSHQVTQMGQEVILRCVPISNHLYFYWYRQILGQKVEFLVSFYNNEISEKSEIFDDQFSVERPDGSNFTLKIRSTKLEDSAMYFCAGLEGLAKNIQYFGAGTRLSVL.